This paragraph covers one TCR beta chain sequence. The antigen is not known. The sample contains more than one DNA sequence encoding this CDR3. This table comes from immunoSEQ multiplex PCR, and its TCRdb copy is limited to in-frame clones, with some not included. The repertoire holds some 98,000 clones, roughly 93% seen once, with around 0.25% in the top ten. The data are from a study of OX40 agonist ivuxolimab in advanced cancers. Study-level results: Part of the nonresponder group also had normalized T-cell clonal expansion that was low.

The germline V gene has CDR1 MNHNY and CDR2 SVGAGI (reference sequence). Deletions cut 2 bases from V and 2 bases from J, with 3 bases between. The CDR3 extends over 12 amino acids. The sample consisted of CD4+ or CD8+ T cells sorted from blood, taken in a trial of the OX40 agonist ivuxolimab. The rearrangement links TRBV6-6 to TRBJ2-5, with D unresolved. The TCR sequence derives from an adult with an advanced solid tumor such as melanoma, head and neck, liver or kidney cancer. CDR3 coding DNA: TGTGCCAGCAGTTACGCACAAGAGACCCAGTACTTC. This translates into CASSYAQETQYF.